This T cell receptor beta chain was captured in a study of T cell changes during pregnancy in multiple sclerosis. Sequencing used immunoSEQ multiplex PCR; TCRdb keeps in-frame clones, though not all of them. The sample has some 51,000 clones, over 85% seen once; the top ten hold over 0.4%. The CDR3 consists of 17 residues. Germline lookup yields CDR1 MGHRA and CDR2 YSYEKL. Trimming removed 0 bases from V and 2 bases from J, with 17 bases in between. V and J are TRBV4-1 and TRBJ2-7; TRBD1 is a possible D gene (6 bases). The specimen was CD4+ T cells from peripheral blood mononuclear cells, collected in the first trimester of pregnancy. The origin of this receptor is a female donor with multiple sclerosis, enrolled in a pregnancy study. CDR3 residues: CASSQEGLQDRAYEQYF. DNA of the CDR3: TGCGCCAGCAGCCAAGAAGGGTTACAGGACAGAGCCTACGAGCAGTACTTC.